This TCR beta chain was sequenced for a study of cytomegalovirus exposure and HLA in healthy donors. The study's findings and limits: As a later analysis showed, several of the most significant clusters appeared to be linked to common viral pathogens. In a later analysis, donors in an Asian-associated ancestry cluster reportedly had fewer N-insertions in productive TCRs than the cohort mean.

With regard to this clone: Antigen: not known.

A multiplex PCR was run with 60 Vbeta primers and 13 Jbeta primers. Authors' analysis steps: Unique TCR beta chains numbered 60 million to 100 million in a later analysis, with roughly 11 million shared. Data came from immunoSEQ multiplex PCR; TCRdb stores just in-frame clones and leaves some out. V and J calls plus clone size are reproduced from that table; the DNA served to infer D and trimming. The sample holds roughly 150,000 clones; 80% to 85% are singletons and the top ten take approximately 1.3%. The CDR3 extends over 15 amino acids. Germline values: CDR1 PRHDT, CDR2 FYEKMQ (reference sequence). V dropped 0 bases and J dropped 4; count of bases not matched to a gene: 5. Healthy bone marrow donors formed the donor group.

Sequenced: PBMCs. This chain uses TRBV13 with TRBJ2-5; 7 nucleotides align to TRBD2. This TCR was sampled from a boy aged 2 to 10 in good health and CMV-seronegative. The DNA of the CDR3 is TGTGCCAGCAGCTTAGGGGTTATAGCGGGAGAGACCCAGTACTTC. This sequence encodes CASSLGVIAGETQYF.